Sequencing of this T cell receptor (beta chain) was carried out in a study of T cells in Graves' hyperthyroidism and ophthalmopathy. This clonotype was seen at least ten times. Amplification yielded TCR beta CDR3 regions, with RNA transcripts as the source. An initial round of RT-PCR targeting the TCR CDR3 relied on the HTBI primer set. TCRdb re-analysed the multiplex PCR reads in MiXCR, keeping a single row per CDR3 protein. In the table there are roughly 380,000 distinct CDR3 sequences, approximately 14% of which are singletons. The germline V gene has CDR1 SGHAT and CDR2 FQNNGV. The CDR3 runs 16 residues. Trimming at V came to 4 bases and at J to 6 bases, leaving 8 bases not matched to a gene.

This sequence originates from a woman between 55 and 75 years old with Graves' hyperthyroidism. The V call is TRBV11-2, the J call TRBJ2-2, with TRBD2 identical over 10 bases. Sequencing input: blood. Here the CDR3 reads CASSSLTSGFPGELFF. The DNA for the CDR3 is TGTGCCAGCAGCTCCTTGACTAGCGGGTTCCCCGGGGAGCTGTTTTTT. The full variable domain, with the rest looked up from reference TRBV11-2 and TRBJ2-2, is EAGVAQSPRYKIIEKRQSVAFWCNPISGHATLYWYQQILGQGPKLLIQFQNNGVVDDSQLPKDRFSAERLKGVDSTLKIQPAKLEDSAVYLCASSSLTSGFPGELFFGEGSRLTVL.